This TCR beta chain was captured in a study of identical twins. TCRdb reprocessed the 5' RACE reads with MiXCR, giving one entry per CDR3 protein. The sample includes 700,000 to 950,000 distinct CDR3 sequences, 9% to 15% of them seen just once. Overall study results and limits: High-abundance cord blood beta clonotypes had fewer insertions; memory repertoires showed none. Because invariant MAIT and iNKT cells could be present, zero-insertion analyses could be partly confounded.

The table lists this clonotype with many counts. Its antigen remains unidentified. An end of the junction does not agree with germline; a read error may underlie this. This CDR3 region has 12 residues. Germline CDR1 and CDR2: SGHRS and YFSETQ. Separately, the same data were catalogued under a study of yellow fever vaccine responses in identical twins.

Sequences were obtained from PBMCs. This TCR came from a woman aged 18-29 years in good health. The chain combines TRBV5-1 with TRBJ2-3; D is ambiguous. The CDR3 nucleotides are TGTGCCAGCAGCTTTAGCACAGATACGCAGTATTTT. Its protein product is CASSFSTDTQYF. The full variable domain, rest sourced from reference TRBV5-1 and TRBJ2-3, is KAGVTQTPRYLIKTRGQQVTLSCSPISGHRSVSWYQQTPGQGLQFLFEYFSETQRNKGNFPGRFSGRQFSNSRSEMNVSTLELGDSALYLCASSFSTDTQYFGPGTRLTVL.